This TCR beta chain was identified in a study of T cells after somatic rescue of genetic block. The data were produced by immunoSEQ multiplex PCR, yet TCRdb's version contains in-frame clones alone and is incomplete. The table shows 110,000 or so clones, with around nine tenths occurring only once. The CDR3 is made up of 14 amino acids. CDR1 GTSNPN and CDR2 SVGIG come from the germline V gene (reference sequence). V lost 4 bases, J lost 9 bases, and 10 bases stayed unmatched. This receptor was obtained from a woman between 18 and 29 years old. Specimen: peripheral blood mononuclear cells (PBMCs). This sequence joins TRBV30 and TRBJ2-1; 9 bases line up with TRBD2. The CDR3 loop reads CAWKKIAGAGEQFF. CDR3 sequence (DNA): TGTGCCTGGAAAAAGATAGCGGGGGCGGGTGAGCAGTTCTTC.